Below are 19 T cell receptor beta chains sequenced from a single sample in a study of preoperative IRX-2 immunotherapy in early breast cancer. Treatment noted: preoperative locoregional IRX-2 cytokine immunotherapy. Sequenced by immunoSEQ multiplex PCR; TCRdb stores in-frame clones only, minus some. The repertoire includes about 98,000 clones, roughly 85% of them detected once, and over 2% sits in the top ten. The input for sequencing was tumor tissue, taken after IRX-2 immunotherapy. These receptors came from a human donor with breast cancer.

The sample holds a few counts of this clone. The chain employs TRBV11-3 and TRBJ2-1; the match to TRBD2 covers 8 bases. V dropped 6 bases and J dropped 7; count of bases not matched to a gene: 8. From germline, CDR1 is SGHNT and CDR2 YENEEA. The CDR3 is made up of 14 amino acids. DNA for the CDR3: TGTGCCAGCAGTAACCCGGGGGGGAAGAATGAGCAGTTCTTC. Translating gives CASSNPGGKNEQFF. Filled out from reference TRBV11-3 and TRBJ2-1, the complete variable domain reads EAGVVQSPRYKIIEKKQPVAFWCNPISGHNTLYWYLQNLGQGPELLIRYENEEAVDDSQLPKDRFSAERLKGVDSTLKIQPAELGDSAVYLCASSNPGGKNEQFFGPGTRLTVL.

V gene TRBV19 combines with J gene TRBJ1-5, with D possibly matching TRBD1 (5 bases). V shed 5 bases and J shed 3 bases, with 8 bases lying between them. Per the germline V gene, CDR1 is LNHDA and CDR2 is SQIVND (reference sequence). CDR3 length: 13 amino acids. CDR3 loop: CASSAGYNQPQHF. CDR3 in DNA: TGTGCCAGTAGTGCAGGGTACAATCAGCCCCAGCATTTT.

The rearrangement uses TRBV7-4 and TRBJ1-1; D is undetermined. Per germline, CDR1 SGHVT and CDR2 SQSDAQ. V was cut by 5 bases and J by 3 bases, with 10 bases left in between. CDR3 length: 13 amino acids. The CDR3 nucleotides are TGTGCCAGCAGCGCCTACACGGACACTGAAGCTTTCTTT. Amino acids: CASSAYTDTEAFF.

This clone was observed a single time. CDR3 sequence (DNA): TGCAGCGCGTCAAAAGGGGGCGAGACCCAGTACTTC. This sequence encodes CSASKGGETQYF. This sequence joins TRBV29-1 and TRBJ2-5, with TRBD1 matching over 7 bases. The germline CDR1 and CDR2 sequences are SQVTM and ANQGSEA. The trim removed 7 bases at V and 5 bases at J, leaving 7 bases unmatched. CDR3 length: 12 residues.

CDR3 region: CASSLPITMNTEAFF. The CDR3 nucleotides are TGTGCCAGTAGTCTGCCGATCACGATGAACACTGAAGCTTTCTTT. The chain joins TRBV19 to TRBJ1-1; no reliable D call. Germline loops: CDR1 LNHDA, CDR2 SQIVND (reference sequence). The length of the CDR3 is 15 residues. V was cut by 5 bases and J by 0 bases, with 13 bases left in between.

The chain uses TRBV19 and TRBJ1-4, with 9 positions matching TRBD1. Losses at the gene ends were 7 bases for V and 15 bases for J; bases not matched to a gene: 12. The CDR3 is made up of 13 amino acids. Germline lookup yields CDR1 LNHDA and CDR2 SQIVND (reference sequence). CDR3 bases: TGTGCCAGTACCACCCTCCTGGGACAGGGAGTGTTTTTT. This gives the protein CASTTLLGQGVFF.

V gene TRBV6-8 combines with J gene TRBJ2-1; TRBD1 or TRBD2 may be the D gene (5 bases each). V shed 0 bases and J shed 9 bases, with 18 bases lying between them. Germline CDR1 and CDR2: MNHGY and SAAAGT. This CDR3 is 16 amino acids long. The CDR3 reads CASSYSGDPGRTEQFF. CDR3 nucleotides: TGTGCCAGCAGTTACTCGGGGGACCCCGGGCGAACTGAGCAGTTCTTC.

The chain joins TRBV19 to TRBJ1-1; D is uncertain. The V end was cut by 3 bases, the J end by 6 bases, with 14 bases between. From germline, CDR1 is LNHDA and CDR2 SQIVND (reference sequence). The CDR3 consists of 14 residues. CDR3 loop: CASSITGRGAEAFF. CDR3 bases: TGTGCCAGTAGTATCACCGGTCGCGGGGCTGAAGCTTTCTTT.

This clone showed up just once. The chain carries TRBV30 and TRBJ2-7; D gene unclear. The CDR3 has 11 amino acids. Germline V CDR1 and CDR2: GTSNPN, SVGIG (reference sequence). V was trimmed by 2 bases and J by 4 bases, leaving 6 bases between them. The CDR3 DNA reads as TGTGCCTGGAGTAGGGTTTACGAGCAGTACTTC. Protein: CAWSRVYEQYF. The full variable domain, rest sourced from reference TRBV30 and TRBJ2-7, is SQTIHQWPATLVQPVGSPLSLECTVEGTSNPNLYWYRQAAGRGLQLLFYSVGIGQISSEVPQNLSASRPQDRQFILSSKKLLLSDSGFYLCAWSRVYEQYFGPGTRLTVT.

The chain couples TRBV2 to TRBJ2-1; 12 nucleotides line up with TRBD1. Germline trimming cut 6 bases from V and 8 bases from J; bases unmatched to any gene: 5. The CDR3 is made up of 14 amino acids. CDR1 SNHLY and CDR2 FYNNEI come from the germline V gene. The CDR3 is CASRTRDRGHEQFF. The CDR3 nucleotides are TGTGCCAGCAGGACCCGGGACAGGGGGCATGAGCAGTTCTTC.

This chain connects TRBV2 to TRBJ1-2; weak D call: TRBD1 (5 bases). The CDR3 is 15 residues long. CDR1 is SNHLY, CDR2 FYNNEI, per germline. Trimming removed 10 bases from V and 6 bases from J, with 24 bases in between. The CDR3, as DNA: TGTGCCACCAGAAAAGAGACTGGTTGGGGCAATGGCTACACCTTC. Encoded protein: CATRKETGWGNGYTF. Together with reference TRBV2 and TRBJ1-2, the CDR3 gives the full variable domain: EPEVTQTPSHQVTQMGQEVILRCVPISNHLYFYWYRQILGQKVEFLVSFYNNEISEKSEIFDDQFSVERPDGSNFTLKIRSTKLEDSAMYFCATRKETGWGNGYTFGSGTRLTVV.

The chain uses TRBV15 and TRBJ2-1; possible D gene TRBD1, 5 bases. Trimming took 4 bases from V and 7 from J, leaving 17 bases between them. The CDR3 consists of 15 residues. Looked up from germline, CDR1 is LNHNV and CDR2 is YYDKDF (reference sequence). The CDR3 sequence: CATSTQQATSNEQFF. The DNA for the CDR3 is TGTGCCACCAGCACCCAACAGGCGACCAGTAATGAGCAGTTCTTC.

This chain joins TRBV7-4 and TRBJ2-1; 8 nucleotides match TRBD2. J lost 5 bases, V lost 3 bases, and 6 bases had no gene match. The length of the CDR3 is 15 residues. Germline assignment: CDR1 SGHVT and CDR2 SQSDAQ. CDR3 region: CASSLIQRGNNEQFF. The CDR3 DNA is TGTGCCAGCAGCTTGATCCAGCGGGGGAACAATGAGCAGTTCTTC. Variable domain in full (rest from reference TRBV7-4 and TRBJ2-1): GAGVSQSPRYKVAKRGRDVALRCDSISGHVTLYWYRQTLGQGSEVLTYSQSDAQRDKSGRPSGRFSAERPERSVSTLKIQRTEQGDSAVYLCASSLIQRGNNEQFFGPGTRLTVL.

The chain has TRBV11-3 and TRBJ1-5, with TRBD1 identical over 8 bases. CDR1 is SGHNT and CDR2 is YENEEA in the germline V gene. After removal of 5 bases from V and 4 bases from J, the junction contained 7 bases not matched to a gene. The CDR3 sequence is 15 residues long. This CDR3 reads CASSPRTGLNQPQHF. Here the CDR3 DNA reads TGTGCCAGCAGCCCCCGGACAGGGCTAAATCAGCCCCAGCATTTT.

J is TRBJ1-5 and V is TRBV6-4; D possibly corresponds to TRBD1 (5 bases). V was trimmed by 4 bases and J by 2 bases, leaving 9 bases between them. The CDR3 consists of 14 residues. Per the germline V gene, CDR1 is MRHNA and CDR2 is SNTAGT. CDR3 sequence reads: CASSAGQGNQPQHF. CDR3 DNA: TGTGCCAGCAGTGCGGGGCAGGGCAATCAGCCCCAGCATTTT.

J is TRBJ1-2 and V is TRBV11-3; 7 nucleotides align to TRBD1. J was trimmed by 8 bases and V by 5 bases; bases with no gene match: 11. Germline values: CDR1 SGHNT, CDR2 YENEEA. The CDR3 contains 14 residues. In DNA form, the CDR3 reads TGTGCCAGCAGCGAACAGGGGACCGTAGACGGCTACACCTTC. It yields the protein CASSEQGTVDGYTF.

The V gene is TRBV19, the J gene TRBJ2-7; no firm D call. Germline V gene sequence: CDR1 LNHDA, CDR2 SQIVND (reference sequence). CDR3 length: 15 amino acids. The V end was cut by 4 bases, the J end by 0 bases, with 13 bases between. CDR3 amino acids: CASSTRPGASYEQYF. In DNA form, the CDR3 reads TGTGCCAGTAGTACCCGACCTGGAGCCTCCTACGAGCAGTACTTC. The full variable domain, rest sourced from reference TRBV19 and TRBJ2-7, is DGGITQSPKYLFRKEGQNVTLSCEQNLNHDAMYWYRQDPGQGLRLIYYSQIVNDFQKGDIAEGYSVSREKKESFPLTVTSAQKNPTAFYLCASSTRPGASYEQYFGPGTRLTVT.

The V and J genes are TRBV6-8 and TRBJ1-2, with 11 bases matching TRBD1. This CDR3 is 15 amino acids long. Trimming cost V 6 bases and J 6 bases; bases outside gene matches: 9. CDR1 is MNHGY, CDR2 SAAAGT, per germline. CDR3 nucleotides: TGTGCCAGCAGCGAATTCCGGACAGGGGGCGATGGCTACACCTTC. It specifies CASSEFRTGGDGYTF.

This chain connects TRBV5-1 to TRBJ2-2; D call uncertain. V was pared by 1 base and J by 2 bases, with 6 bases between. Germline V gene data show CDR1 as SGHRS and CDR2 as YFSETQ. This CDR3 is built from 14 residues. Here the CDR3 reads CASSLSTNTGELFF. The CDR3 DNA sequence: TGCGCCAGCAGCTTGTCGACAAACACCGGGGAGCTGTTTTTT.